This T cell receptor (beta chain) came from a study of vaccination and CD4 T cells after COVID-19. Overall study findings and caveats: A relatively small number of convalescent patients were studied, and no early post-infection timepoints were included.

The Oncomine TCR Beta short-read assay was applied to DNA of cultured CD4+ T cells. Each CDR3 protein is one row after TCRdb ran MiXCR on the PCR reads. The data hold around 12,000 distinct CDR3 sequences, with around 50% observed a single time. On this clonotype: Its antigen is undetermined.

The trim removed 4 bases at V and 2 bases at J, leaving 0 bases unmatched. Germline CDR1 reads SGHTA; CDR2 reads FQGNSA. This CDR3 is built from 14 residues. Treatment meaning: roughly ten-day PBMC culture with coronavirus spike peptide pools or control peptides (ViraFEST assay). The chain has TRBV7-2 and TRBJ2-7; 12 bases match TRBD2. This sequence was found in a human donor who had recovered from COVID-19. The specimen was CD4+ T cells from blood, cultured in vitro. CDR3: CASSWTSGTYEQYF. The CDR3 coding sequence is TGTGCCAGCAGCTGGACTAGCGGGACCTACGAGCAGTACTTC. Full variable domain (rest looked up from reference TRBV7-2 and TRBJ2-7): GAGVSQSPSNKVTEKGKDVELRCDPISGHTALYWYRQSLGQGLEFLIYFQGNSAPDKSGLPSDRFSAERTGGSVSTLTIQRTQQEDSAVYLCASSWTSGTYEQYFGPGTRLTVT.